This section outlines one TCR beta chain sequence together with its context. No cognate antigen has been identified for it. The sample holds no much larger clone one base away, and base qualities are not on file. This entry is derived from a study of shared clonotypes between healthy human individuals (TCRdb year 2020). Turning to the overall study: The cohort included a few men and a couple of women between 18 and 49 years of age. For each donor, CD4 naive and CD4 memory were each given three plates, CD8 naive was given two plates, and CD8 memory was given one plate. To estimate repertoire size and how much clonotype sharing occurs between individuals, the study deeply sequenced the blood TCR repertoires of about five healthy adults. Libraries were prepared and TCR repertoires were sequenced by different laboratories using diverse techniques, in order to increase sequencing depth and limit assay-specific biases. Leukapheresis yielded between about 0.94 and 8.9 billion PBMCs per donor.

Germline trimming amounts to 0 bases on V and 7 bases on J, with 3 as the count of junction bases outside the gene matches. There are 15 amino acids in the CDR3, from cysteine to phenylalanine inclusive. Of all the DNA, just the CDR3 is kept, 45 bases in frame from base 1. The germline V gene yields LGHNA for CDR1 and YSLEER for CDR2. The study at large found these results: Naive subsets generally had larger estimated clonotype richness than memory subsets. The small number of donors limited the genetic and exposure-history diversity represented. Sampling was restricted to blood, and TCR repertoires in tissue are likely to differ from TCR repertoires in blood. Pairwise subsampling indicated that sequencing depth was expected to affect the degree of clonotype sharing among donors. When four donors were compared, the shared fraction of clonotypes was approximately 5% for naive CD4, around 4% for naive CD8, about 2.4% for memory CD4, and roughly 0.4% for memory CD8. Compared with non-shared clonotypes, clonotypes shared by all four sorted-subset donors had higher generation probabilities. Incomplete sequencing was indicated by rarefaction of sorted-subset datasets, despite the large sequencing depth.

CD8 naive samples were obtained by positive selection for CCR7 among CD45RO-negative cells, yielding a CD45RA+CCR7+ population from which TemRA cells were excluded. Donors were healthy HIV-negative adults with no recently reported acute infections or vaccinations. All donors were Caucasian adults living in Nashville, Tennessee, USA. Blood was collected by leukapheresis, and PBMCs were isolated by Ficoll-Histopaque density gradient centrifugation and then cryopreserved in liquid nitrogen vapor phase. Analytical flow cytometry was used to check the purity and quantity of each magnetically sorted T cell population. From each sorted fraction, genomic DNA was isolated and quantified by UV absorbance on a Nanodrop 2000c. Using the deep immunoSEQ assay, TCR CDR3 regions were amplified from genomic DNA by multiplex PCR. Extracted genomic DNA from each cell subset was spread evenly across all wells of several immunoSEQ 96-well plates, with each plate serving as a replicate. For sorted subsets, approximately 200 ng of genomic DNA, equivalent to 25,000 to 35,000 T cell genomes, went into each replicate PCR. The purified libraries were quantified using a Qubit 3.0 fluorometer, sized with a Bioanalyzer 2100, and then quantified again using the KAPA Library Quantification kit. Each immunoSEQ 96-well plate was sequenced on its own single-read 150-cycle Illumina NextSeq 550 flow cell. Per the authors' processing: The immunoSEQ output contained only junctional sequences without quality scores, so filtering could not match that applied to full-length reads. Sequences were annotated with PyIR, a Python wrapper for IgBLAST v1.9, and V/J genes and CDR3 were assigned using IMGT germline references. Any read was removed if the V/J assignment was weak (E-value above 1e-6), the CDR3 was missing, or the read contained stop codons, out-of-frame junctions, or ambiguous translated residues. V3J clonotypes were defined by identical inferred V gene, J gene, and CDR3 amino acid sequence. Percentage overlap between repertoires was calculated by dividing the number of shared unique clonotypes by the size of the smaller repertoire. Three approaches were used to assess repertoire richness: RTK rarefaction, the Chao1 estimator, and Recon v2.1 estimates of unobserved clonotypes. For all TCRbeta clonotypes obtained by the gDNA method from a handful of donors, generation probabilities were computed with OLGA. TCRdb took over this immuneACCESS table, retaining in-frame rearrangements with V and J assigned. Such tables are incomplete; in checked studies, under half of the missing clones stem from an unresolved V gene, and the remainder is unexplained. V and J calls and clone size are those listed in that table; D and trimming were worked out from the DNA. A total of about 680,000 clones appear in this sample, about 91% of them only once. Nearly 25% of the sample is held by the ten biggest clonotypes.

The receptor was derived from a man aged 30-40 years in good health. Sequencing used naive CD8+ T cells sorted from blood. The cell subset or site label, as the study defines it: CD45RA+CCR7+. The receptor chain draws on TRBV4-3 and TRBJ2-4, with 10 central nucleotides matching TRBD1. The nucleotide sequence is given as TGCGCCAGCAGCCAAGACCGGACAGGGGGGAACATTCAGTACTTC. It translates to CASSQDRTGGNIQYF.